A selection of T cell receptor beta chains follows, all from one sample in a study of blood T cell repertoires in COVID-19. TCRdb keeps only in-frame clones here, not all; method: immunoSEQ multiplex PCR. Of approximately 150,000 clones listed, around 84% are singletons. Material: peripheral blood. The receptor source for this set is a woman of 80 years or more with acute or convalescent COVID-19. Both conserved end residues are part of each CDR3. Fields, in order: V gene, D gene, clone size, J gene, CDR3 protein, CDR3 DNA. D genes are given only for firm matches. Not every row has a clone size; where given, it reads once, few, many or a size class.

TRBV19	NA	NA	TRBJ2-7	CASSIAVQGLGEQYF	TGTGCCAGTAGTATAGCGGTGCAGGGTCTCGGCGAGCAGTACTTC
TRBV7-9	NA	few	TRBJ2-2	CASSLVPQGWVNTGELFF	TGTGCCAGCAGCTTAGTCCCGCAGGGATGGGTGAACACCGGGGAGCTGTTTTTT
TRBV5-1	TRBD1	few	TRBJ2-7	CASSLGRGPGPQYF	TGCGCCAGCAGCTTGGGCAGGGGGCCCGGGCCCCAGTACTTC
TRBV15	NA	NA	TRBJ2-1	CATSRDRIADSSYNEQFF	TGTGCCACCAGCAGAGATCGGATTGCGGATAGCTCCTACAATGAGCAGTTCTTC
TRBV28	NA	NA	TRBJ2-2	CASSLSRGGELFF	TGTGCCAGCAGTTTATCCCGGGGAGGGGAGCTGTTTTTT
TRBV6-5	NA	few	TRBJ1-2	CASRVGVEGYTF	TGTGCCAGCAGGGTGGGAGTGGAGGGCTACACCTTC
TRBV28	TRBD1	NA	TRBJ1-5	CASSSGGKLSNQPQHF	TGTGCCAGCAGTTCAGGGGGGAAACTTAGCAATCAGCCCCAGCATTTT
TRBV29-1	NA	NA	TRBJ2-7	CSVGGRESYEQYF	TGCAGCGTTGGGGGCAGGGAATCCTACGAGCAGTACTTC
TRBV19	NA	NA	TRBJ1-1	CASSIGRGARSEAFF	TGTGCCAGTAGTATAGGGCGGGGGGCTCGGTCTGAAGCTTTCTTT
TRBV2	NA	few	TRBJ2-1	CASSEAPGETYNEQFF	TGTGCCAGCAGTGAAGCGCCAGGTGAAACCTACAATGAGCAGTTCTTC
TRBV9	NA	few	TRBJ2-7	CASSVGDNYEQYF	TGTGCCAGCAGCGTAGGAGATAACTACGAGCAGTACTTC
TRBV7-2	NA	NA	TRBJ1-6	CASSLGRGQRSYNSPLHF	TGTGCCAGCAGCCTAGGGCGCGGCCAGCGCTCCTATAATTCACCCCTCCACTTT
TRBV10-3	NA	NA	TRBJ1-5	CAISELGDSNQPQHF	TGTGCCATCAGTGAGCTAGGAGATAGCAATCAGCCCCAGCATTTT
TRBV7-9	NA	NA	TRBJ1-2	CASSQGLGAGGYTF	TGTGCCAGCAGCCAAGGGTTGGGAGCCGGAGGCTACACCTTC
TRBV7-2	TRBD2	once	TRBJ2-7	CASSLSGGKLYEQYF	TGTGCCAGCAGCTTGAGCGGGGGTAAATTGTACGAGCAGTACTTC
TRBV28	TRBD1	NA	TRBJ2-1	CASHPGQGAREQFF	TGTGCCAGCCACCCGGGACAGGGGGCGCGTGAGCAGTTCTTC
TRBV3-1/TRBV3-2	TRBD2	NA	TRBJ2-7	CASSGGRAREQYF	TGTGCCAGCAGTGGAGGGAGGGCCCGAGAGCAGTACTTC
TRBV27	NA	NA	TRBJ2-4	CASSSRTGLDEYF	TGTGCCAGCAGTTCCCGAACAGGGCTGGACGAGTACTTC
TRBV18	TRBD1	few	TRBJ1-1	CASSTGGRTEAFF	TGTGCCAGCTCCACAGGGGGTAGGACTGAAGCTTTCTTT
TRBV7-2	NA	NA	TRBJ2-7	CASSPGSHSGEQYF	TGTGCCAGCAGCCCCGGGTCCCATTCGGGCGAGCAGTACTTC
TRBV9	TRBD1	NA	TRBJ1-1	CASSARWTGETEAFF	TGTGCCAGCAGCGCACGATGGACAGGGGAGACTGAAGCTTTCTTT
TRBV7-2	TRBD1	NA	TRBJ2-7	CASSRWGTGGRYEQYF	TGTGCCAGCAGCCGTTGGGGCACAGGGGGCAGATACGAGCAGTACTTC
TRBV3-1/TRBV3-2	NA	NA	TRBJ1-5	CASSRAPNQPQHF	TGTGCCAGCAGCCGGGCGCCCAATCAGCCCCAGCATTTT
TRBV5-1	NA	NA	TRBJ2-7	CASSFQSSYEQYF	TGCGCCAGCAGCTTCCAGTCAAGCTACGAGCAGTACTTC
TRBV5-1	TRBD1	once	TRBJ1-1	CASSPARTGEAFF	TGCGCCAGCAGCCCAGCCCGGACAGGGGAAGCTTTCTTT
TRBV19	TRBD1	NA	TRBJ1-2	CASSYDRGPGYTF	TGTGCCAGTAGTTACGACAGGGGGCCTGGCTACACCTTC
TRBV2	TRBD1	NA	TRBJ2-7	CASVNRGTYEQYF	TGTGCCAGCGTGAACAGGGGCACCTACGAGCAGTACTTC
TRBV19	TRBD1	NA	TRBJ1-2	CASSAEQGLDGYTF	TGTGCCAGTAGTGCGGAACAGGGGCTTGATGGCTACACCTTC
TRBV19	TRBD1	NA	TRBJ2-7	CASSIFKGQGYEQYF	TGTGCCAGTAGTATATTTAAGGGACAGGGCTACGAGCAGTACTTC